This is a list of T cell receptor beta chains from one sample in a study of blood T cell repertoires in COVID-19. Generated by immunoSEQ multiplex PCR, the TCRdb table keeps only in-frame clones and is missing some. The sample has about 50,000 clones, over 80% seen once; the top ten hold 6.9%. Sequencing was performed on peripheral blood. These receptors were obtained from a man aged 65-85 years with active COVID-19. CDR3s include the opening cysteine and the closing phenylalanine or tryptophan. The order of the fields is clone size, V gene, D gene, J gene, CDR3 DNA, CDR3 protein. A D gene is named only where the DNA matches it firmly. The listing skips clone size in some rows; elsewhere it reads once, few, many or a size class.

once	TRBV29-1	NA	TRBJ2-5	TGCAGCGTCGGACAGAAAGAGACCCAGTACTTC	CSVGQKETQYF
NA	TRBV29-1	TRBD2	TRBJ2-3	TGCAGCGGCACGGGGGGTACGCAGTATTTT	CSGTGGTQYF
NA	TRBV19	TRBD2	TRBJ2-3	TGTGCCAGTAGTCTCGGGGGAGGGCCAGATACGCAGTATTTT	CASSLGGGPDTQYF
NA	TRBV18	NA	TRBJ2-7	TGTGCCAGCTCACCGATCGCGGAGGGGATGAGTAACGAGCAGTACTTC	CASSPIAEGMSNEQYF
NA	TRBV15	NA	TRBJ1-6	TGTGCCACCAGCCGGGACACCAATTCACCCCTCCACTTT	CATSRDTNSPLHF
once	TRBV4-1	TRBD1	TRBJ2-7	TGCGCCAGCAGCCAAGAAGGGACAGGGATGGACGAGCAGTACTTC	CASSQEGTGMDEQYF
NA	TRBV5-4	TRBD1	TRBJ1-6	TGTGCCAGCAGAAATGACAGGGTCGTAGGTTCACCCCTCCACTTT	CASRNDRVVGSPLHF
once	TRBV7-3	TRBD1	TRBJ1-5	TGTGCCAGCAGCTGCGGACGACAGGGAGACAATCAGCCCCAGCATTTT	CASSCGRQGDNQPQHF
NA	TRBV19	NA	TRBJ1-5	TGTGCCAGTAGCCCTCCCATTGGTTTGGGACTTGGCAATCAGCCCCAGCATTTT	CASSPPIGLGLGNQPQHF
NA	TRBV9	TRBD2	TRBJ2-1	TGTGCCAGCAGCGTATCGGGAGGGGTCTATGAGCAGTTCTTC	CASSVSGGVYEQFF
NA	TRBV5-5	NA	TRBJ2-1	TGTGCCAGCAGCTCCGCGACCCGGGGAGGGGGTGAGCAGTTCTTC	CASSSATRGGGEQFF
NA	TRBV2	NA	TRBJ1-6	TGTGCCAGCAGTGAACTGGGAGGGAGTTCACCCCTCCACTTT	CASSELGGSSPLHF
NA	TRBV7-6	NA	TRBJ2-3	TGTGCCAGCGGCTTAGGGAGTAATCGCCGCACAGATACGCAGTATTTT	CASGLGSNRRTDTQYF
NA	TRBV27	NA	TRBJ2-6	TGTGCCAGCAGTTCCAGGGTCTCTGGGGCCAACGTCCTGACTTTC	CASSSRVSGANVLTF
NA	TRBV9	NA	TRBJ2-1	TGTGCCAGCAGCGTAGGAACTATCCTCAATGAGCAGTTCTTC	CASSVGTILNEQFF
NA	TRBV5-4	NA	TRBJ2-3	TGTGCCAGCAGCGTCGACTATCGTCGCACAGATACGCAGTATTTT	CASSVDYRRTDTQYF
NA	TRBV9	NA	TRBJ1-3	TGTGCCAGCAGCGTAGGTGGCGGGATCGGAAACACCATATATTTT	CASSVGGGIGNTIYF
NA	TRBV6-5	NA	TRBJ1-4	TGTGCCAGCAGTTACGCCGGACAGCCAAATGAAAAACTGTTTTTT	CASSYAGQPNEKLFF
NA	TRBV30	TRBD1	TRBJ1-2	TGTGCCTGGAGTAGGGACAGGAGTATGGGCTACACCTTC	CAWSRDRSMGYTF
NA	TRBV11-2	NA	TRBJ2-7	TGTGCCAGCAGCCCACGCGGGGACCCAATATATTTC	CASSPRGDPIYF
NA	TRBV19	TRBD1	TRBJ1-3	TGTGCCAGTAGTATTGGGACAGGGATGTTTGGAAACACCATATATTTT	CASSIGTGMFGNTIYF
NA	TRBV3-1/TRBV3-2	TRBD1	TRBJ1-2	TGTGCCAGCAGCCGGGCGGGACAGGGGCGCTATGGCTACACCTTC	CASSRAGQGRYGYTF
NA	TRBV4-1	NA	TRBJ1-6	TGCGCCAGCAGCCAAGCAACGAGCTCCTATAATTCACCCCTCCACTTT	CASSQATSSYNSPLHF
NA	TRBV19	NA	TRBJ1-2	TGTGCCAGTAGTATAAGTCAGTTGTCGCAAGGGGGCTATGGCTACACCTTC	CASSISQLSQGGYGYTF
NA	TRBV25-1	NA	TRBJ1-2	TGTGCCAGCAGTGGATGGGACGGCGGAGGGAGCTCCTATGGCTACACCTTC	CASSGWDGGGSSYGYTF
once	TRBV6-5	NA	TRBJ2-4	TGTGCCAGCAAAGGGCCCGGAGGCTTCGTCAACATTCAGTACTTC	CASKGPGGFVNIQYF
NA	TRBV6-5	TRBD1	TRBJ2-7	TGTGCCAGCAGTTCCCCGCGACAGGGGACCTACGAGCAGTACTTC	CASSSPRQGTYEQYF
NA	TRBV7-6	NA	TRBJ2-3	TGTGCCAGCCCCTTGGGGGGTTGGACAGATACGCAGTATTTT	CASPLGGWTDTQYF
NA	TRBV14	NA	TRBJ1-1	TGTGCCAGCAGCCTACAGGGATACACTGAAGCTTTCTTT	CASSLQGYTEAFF
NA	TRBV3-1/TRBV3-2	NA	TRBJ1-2	TGTGCCAGCAGCCAAACCAGGGGTTGGCTCTATGGCTACACCTTC	CASSQTRGWLYGYTF
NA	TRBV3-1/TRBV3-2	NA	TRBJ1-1	TGTGCCAGCAGGTCAGTGAACACTGAAGCTTTCTTT	CASRSVNTEAFF
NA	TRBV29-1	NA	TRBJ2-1	TGCAGCGTCGTGACAGGCCTCTCCTACAATGAGCAGTTCTTC	CSVVTGLSYNEQFF
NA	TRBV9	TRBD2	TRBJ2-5	TGTGCCAGCAGCGTAGTGGGTAGCGGGGGGGCCGGCGAGACCCAGTACTTC	CASSVVGSGGAGETQYF
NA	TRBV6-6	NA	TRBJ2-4	TGTGCCAGCACCCGGACTGGAAACATTCAGTACTTC	CASTRTGNIQYF
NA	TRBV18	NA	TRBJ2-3	TGTGCCAGCTCAAATCCACTAGTTACTAGCACAGATACGCAGTATTTT	CASSNPLVTSTDTQYF
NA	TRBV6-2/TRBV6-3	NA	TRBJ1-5	TGTGCCAGCAGTTACCTTGGATCGACAGGACTTAGCAATCAGCCCCAGCATTTT	CASSYLGSTGLSNQPQHF
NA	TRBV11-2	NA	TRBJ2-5	TGTGCCAGCAGCTTAGGAGGGAAAGAGACCCAGTACTTC	CASSLGGKETQYF
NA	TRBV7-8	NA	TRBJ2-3	TGTGCCAGCAGCTTAATCAGAACAGATACGCAGTATTTT	CASSLIRTDTQYF
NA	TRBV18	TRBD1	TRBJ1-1	TGTGCCAGCTCACCAGGACAGGGGAACACTGAAGCTTTCTTT	CASSPGQGNTEAFF
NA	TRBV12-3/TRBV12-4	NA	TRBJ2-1	TGTGCCAGCAGTTCCCCGGGTGAGCAGTTCTTC	CASSSPGEQFF
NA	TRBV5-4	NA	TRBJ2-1	TGTGCCAGCAGCTTGGCCCAGGGGACCTACAATGAGCAGTTCTTC	CASSLAQGTYNEQFF
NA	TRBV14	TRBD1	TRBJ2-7	TGTGCCAGCAGCCAGGGACAGGGGGGCTACGAGCAGTACTTC	CASSQGQGGYEQYF
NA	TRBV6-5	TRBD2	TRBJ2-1	TGTGCCAGCAGTTACCCCCTAGCGGGGGGGCGGAATGAGCAGTTCTTC	CASSYPLAGGRNEQFF
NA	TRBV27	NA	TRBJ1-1	TGTGCCAGCAGTTTGGGAGGGGGGGACACTGAAGCTTTCTTT	CASSLGGGDTEAFF
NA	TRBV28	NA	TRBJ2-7	TGTGCCAGCAGTTTTCTCCAGGAAACCTACGAGCAGTACTTC	CASSFLQETYEQYF
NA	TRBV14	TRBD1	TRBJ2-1	TGTGCCAGCAGCCAATTTACCGGGACAGGGTCCTACAATGAGCAGTTCTTC	CASSQFTGTGSYNEQFF
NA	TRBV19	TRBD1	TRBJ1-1	TGTGCCAGTAGCTCGACAGGGGGGGCTTTCTTT	CASSSTGGAFF
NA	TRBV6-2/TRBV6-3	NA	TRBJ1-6	TGTGCCAGCAGTTCCCGGGACTCTCTGCAGAGCTCCTATAATTCACCCCTCCACTTT	CASSSRDSLQSSYNSPLHF
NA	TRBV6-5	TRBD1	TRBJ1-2	TGTGCCAGCAAAAGGGACAGTCTGTATGGCTACACCTTC	CASKRDSLYGYTF
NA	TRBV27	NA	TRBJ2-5	TGTGCCAGCAGTTTAAATTACAAGACCCAGTACTTC	CASSLNYKTQYF